This TCR beta chain was observed in a study of blood T cell repertoires in COVID-19. Overall study: Acute-phase and convalescent COVID-19 samples originated in the United States, Italy and Spain. PBMCs, B-cell-depleted T cells, or T cells provided the cDNA or gDNA that made up the material.

Per germline, CDR1 SGDLS and CDR2 YYNGEE. The CDR3 is made up of 14 amino acids. Trimming removed 0 bases from V and 4 bases from J, with 11 bases in between. In the authors' workflow: Reference gene primers were amplified, and this amplification served to estimate nucleated cell counts. Produced via immunoSEQ multiplex PCR; TCRdb's table is partial and in-frame only. The V and J calls and the clone size are those of that table, but D and trimming were determined from the DNA. The table lists about 34,000 clones, roughly 88% of them singletons. The chain employs TRBV9 and TRBJ2-7, with a possible D match to TRBD1 (6 bases). This receptor was identified in a man between 60 and 75 years old with active COVID-19. Sequences were obtained from peripheral blood. The CDR3 nucleotides read TGTGCCAGCAGCGTAGGCAGGGGCCTATACGAGCAGTACTTC. This translates into CASSVGRGLYEQYF.